These 14 T cell receptor beta chains were sequenced from one sample in a study of shared clonotypes between healthy human individuals. The assay was immunoSEQ multiplex PCR, and TCRdb's table has in-frame clones only and misses some. The top ten hold under 15% of the sample, which has roughly 490,000 clones, about 82% seen once. Specimen: PBMCs. Receptors were obtained from a woman aged 40 to 50 in good health. Some clones in this sample may be carry-over from other donors' samples.

This chain connects TRBV18 to TRBJ2-1; no definite D call. The germline gives CDR1 KGHSH, CDR2 LQKENI. This CDR3 has 13 amino acids. V was clipped by 3 bases and J by 5 bases, with 8 bases between them. The CDR3 bases are TGTGCCAGCTCACCCATGGAAAACAATGAGCAGTTCTTC. It encodes CASSPMENNEQFF.

On this clone itself: This sequence may be a read error, since a much larger clone differs from it by one base. This rearrangement joins TRBV11-2 to TRBJ2-3; the D is unclear. V was pared by 2 bases and J by 2 bases, with 2 bases between. This CDR3 has 12 residues. In germline, CDR1 is SGHAT, CDR2 FQNNGV. The CDR3 region is CASSLNTDTQYF. CDR3 sequence (DNA): TGTGCCAGCAGCTTAAACACAGATACGCAGTATTTT.

The chain links TRBV7-2 to TRBJ1-1; D is possibly TRBD1 (5 bases). The germline gives CDR1 SGHTA, CDR2 FQGNSA. The CDR3 runs to 15 residues. Between the trimmed V and J ends, which lost 6 bases and 0 bases, there was a span of 14 bases. CDR3 bases: TGTGCCAGCAGGAGCCACAGGAGCATGAACACTGAAGCTTTCTTT. Translation gives CASRSHRSMNTEAFF.

This chain connects TRBV7-9 to TRBJ2-1; 11 bases fit TRBD1. Germline loops: CDR1 SEHNR, CDR2 FQNEAQ (reference sequence). The J segment lost 4 bases and the V segment lost 1 base, leaving 6 bases of the junction unmatched. The CDR3 loop spans 17 amino acids. The CDR3 DNA reads as TGTGCCAGCAGCTTAGGGACAGGGGGCAACGTTTACAATGAGCAGTTCTTC. It yields the protein CASSLGTGGNVYNEQFF. The whole variable domain, remainder taken from reference TRBV7-9 and TRBJ2-1, is DTGVSQNPRHKITKRGQNVTFRCDPISEHNRLYWYRQTLGQGPEFLTYFQNEAQLEKSRLLSDRFSAERPKGSFSTLEIQRTEQGDSAMYLCASSLGTGGNVYNEQFFGPGTRLTVL.

This clone was seen repeatedly, ten times or more. The sample carries other DNA sequences with the same CDR3. The CDR3 loop reads CAWSVRPEGYGYTF. Written as DNA, the CDR3 is TGTGCCTGGAGTGTACGACCTGAAGGCTATGGCTACACCTTC. The genes are TRBV30 and TRBJ1-2, with D uncertain. The V end lost 0 bases, the J end lost 4 bases, and 12 bases lay between the germline ends. The CDR3 consists of 14 residues. Germline-derived CDR1 and CDR2 are GTSNPN and SVGIG (reference sequence).

J is TRBJ2-7 and V is TRBV28, with unresolved D. CDR3 size: 12 residues. CDR1 is MDHEN and CDR2 is SYDVKM in the germline V gene. Trimming removed 4 bases from V and 9 bases from J, with 13 bases in between. The CDR3 nucleotides are TGTGCCAGCAGTTCCCCACCAGTCGCGCAGTACTTC. It is translated as CASSSPPVAQYF.

This chain connects TRBV30 to TRBJ1-1; the match to TRBD1 covers 12 bases. J gave up 7 bases and V 1 base, and 7 bases lay outside the gene matches. CDR1 is GTSNPN, CDR2 SVGIG, per germline (reference sequence). The CDR3 loop spans 15 amino acids. CDR3 in amino acids: CAWSAGGQGANEAFF. The CDR3 bases are TGTGCCTGGAGTGCCGGGGGACAGGGGGCGAATGAAGCTTTCTTT.

The sample holds one count of this clone. The chain couples TRBV7-2 to TRBJ1-1; TRBD1 agrees at 8 bases. Trimming cost V 3 bases and J 4 bases; bases outside gene matches: 4. The CDR3 is 14 residues long. Germline V CDR1 and CDR2: SGHTA, FQGNSA. The CDR3 sequence is CASSFSQGGTEAFF. DNA for the CDR3: TGTGCCAGCAGCTTCTCACAGGGGGGCACTGAAGCTTTCTTT.

The rearrangement joins TRBV28 to TRBJ1-4; D call uncertain. Germline CDR1 reads MDHEN; CDR2 reads SYDVKM. V was pared by 7 bases and J by 5 bases, with 8 bases between. The CDR3 spans 12 residues. CDR3: CASTVLNEKLFF. In DNA, the CDR3 is TGTGCCAGCACCGTCCTGAATGAAAAACTGTTTTTT.

V and J are TRBV28 and TRBJ1-1; D is ambiguous. Germline assignment: CDR1 MDHEN and CDR2 SYDVKM. The CDR3 is 14 amino acids. Trimming removed 6 bases from V and 11 bases from J, with 22 bases in between. As DNA, the CDR3 is TGTGCCAGCAGCCTATTGGATTTGACACACGGGGCTTTCTTT. It specifies CASSLLDLTHGAFF.

This clone was seen a handful of times. This sequence joins TRBV6-1 and TRBJ2-7; D gene unclear. The CDR3 spans 11 residues. Per germline, CDR1 MNHNS and CDR2 SASEGT. V was trimmed by 0 bases and J by 3 bases, leaving 0 bases between them. The CDR3 DNA sequence: TGTGCCAGCAGTGAAGCCTACGAGCAGTACTTC. Translation: CASSEAYEQYF.

As for this clone: A read error may explain this, as a much larger clone is one base away. The rearrangement links TRBV5-4 to TRBJ1-1, with 7 bases identical to TRBD1. The germline V gene encodes CDR1 SGHNT and CDR2 YYREEE (reference sequence). There are 13 residues in the CDR3. Trimming removed 0 bases from V and 4 bases from J; junction bases left unmatched: 0. CDR3 in amino acids: CASSLDRGTEAFF. The CDR3 DNA reads TGTGCCAGCAGCTTGGACAGGGGCACTGAAGCTTTCTTT.

The chain couples TRBV5-1 to TRBJ2-7; 10 bases are a match to TRBD1. The V gene end was trimmed by 0 bases and the J gene end by 3 bases; junction bases not matched to a gene: 3. From germline, CDR1 is SGHRS and CDR2 YFSETQ. There are 15 residues in the CDR3. The CDR3 loop is CASSLGTGGFYEQYF. DNA of the CDR3: TGCGCCAGCAGCTTGGGGACAGGGGGGTTCTACGAGCAGTACTTC.

V usage is TRBV28 and J usage is TRBJ2-7; TRBD2 aligns across 11 bases. The CDR3 totals 14 residues. CDR1 and CDR2 from the germline V gene are MDHEN and SYDVKM. Trimming took 2 bases from V and 7 from J; bases not matched to a gene: 4. The CDR3 here is CASSLLAGGGEQYF. In DNA, the CDR3 is TGTGCCAGCAGTTTACTAGCGGGAGGAGGAGAGCAGTACTTC.